This is a list of T cell receptor beta chains from one sample in a study of read filtering for tumor transcriptome and immune sequencing. MiXCR was run by TCRdb on the reads, yielding one entry per CDR3 protein. The sample has around 31,000 distinct CDR3 sequences; under 20% are singletons. Sequencing was performed on a population of CD138-negative cells sorted from bone marrow. The receptor source for this set is a donor at least 40 years old with multiple myeloma. The CDR3 runs from the conserved cysteine through the conserved F or W. A D gene is named only where the DNA matches it firmly. Clone size is not always given. Where it is, it says once, few, many or a class for expanded clones.

d_call clone_size j_call v_call cdr3_aa cdr3_nt
- many TRBJ2-5 TRBV27 CASNGGGSWETQYF TGTGCCAGCAACGGGGGCGGGAGCTGGGAGACCCAGTACTTC
- many TRBJ1-3 TRBV11-2 CASSFSPGNTIYF TGTGCCAGCAGCTTTTCTCCTGGAAACACCATATATTTT
TRBD1 - TRBJ2-3 TRBV6-5 CASSPWTGDTDTQYF TGTGCCAGCAGTCCATGGACAGGGGACACAGATACGCAGTATTTT
- many TRBJ2-7 TRBV7-9 CASSFGSAISYEQYF TGTGCCAGCAGCTTCGGGTCAGCCATCAGCTACGAGCAGTACTTC
TRBD1 many TRBJ2-7 TRBV27 CASSLLGQGNYEQYF TGTGCCAGCAGTTTACTGGGACAGGGGAACTACGAGCAGTACTTC
- medium-sized TRBJ2-1 TRBV12-3/TRBV12-4 CASSYDSTTYNEQFF TGTGCCAGCAGCTACGATTCGACTACCTACAATGAGCAGTTCTTC
TRBD2 many TRBJ2-3 TRBV29-1 CSGLAGGPDTQYF TGCAGCGGCTTAGCGGGAGGGCCAGATACGCAGTATTTT
TRBD1 many TRBJ2-1 TRBV5-1 CASVEERGQDNEQFF TGCGCCAGCGTGGAAGAAAGAGGACAGGACAATGAGCAGTTCTTC
- few TRBJ2-7 TRBV19 CASSPRAAAYEQYF TGTGCCAGTAGTCCTCGGGCAGCTGCCTACGAGCAGTACTTC
- many TRBJ2-2 TRBV15 CATSRGGTLRAGELFF TGTGCCACCAGCAGAGGGGGGACTCTCCGGGCCGGGGAGCTGTTTTTT
TRBD2 - TRBJ2-1 TRBV20-1 CSAAGLAGAYNEQFF TGCAGTGCTGCGGGACTAGCGGGGGCCTACAATGAGCAGTTCTTC
TRBD2 many TRBJ2-5 TRBV7-7 CASSLAGLASQETQYF TGTGCTAGCAGCTTAGCGGGACTAGCGAGCCAAGAGACCCAGTACTTC
- many TRBJ2-5 TRBV5-6 CASSPDPGWETQYF TGTGCCAGCAGCCCGGACCCGGGCTGGGAGACCCAGTACTTC
- - TRBJ2-3 TRBV7-6 CASSWAYTDTQYF TGTGCTAGCAGCTGGGCCTACACAGATACGCAGTATTTT
- once TRBJ2-3 TRBV20-1 CSARRRQSATDTQYF TGCAGCGCTAGGAGGAGACAGAGCGCTACAGATACGCAGTATTTT
- many TRBJ1-4 TRBV6-5 CASSPFDTATNEKLFF TGTGCCAGCAGTCCCTTTGACACTGCAACTAATGAAAAACTGTTTTTT
- many TRBJ2-6 TRBV6-2/TRBV6-3 CASSTGLSGANVLTF TGTGCCAGCAGTACGGGACTTTCTGGGGCCAACGTCCTGACTTTC
TRBD1 few TRBJ1-5 TRBV20-1 CSARGAGQHSNQPQHF TGCAGTGCTAGAGGCGCGGGACAGCATAGCAATCAGCCCCAGCATTTT
- - TRBJ2-4 TRBV24-1 CATSDSRGDKDIQYF TGTGCCACCAGTGATTCGCGGGGAGACAAAGACATTCAGTACTTC
TRBD2 many TRBJ2-3 TRBV20-1 CSAGDWLAGSDTQYF TGCAGTGCTGGAGATTGGCTAGCGGGGTCAGATACGCAGTATTTT
- many TRBJ2-1 TRBV6-4 CASRKTVSSYNEQFF TGTGCCAGCAGAAAAACAGTAAGCTCCTACAATGAGCAGTTCTTC
- many TRBJ2-1 TRBV2 CASCDRMHNEQFF TGTGCCAGCTGTGACAGGATGCACAATGAGCAGTTCTTC
TRBD2 many TRBJ2-3 TRBV14 CASSQLAADTQYF TGTGCCAGCAGCCAACTAGCGGCAGATACGCAGTATTTT
TRBD1 - TRBJ1-2 TRBV6-1 CASSPNTGVVGYTF TGTGCCAGCAGCCCCAACACAGGGGTAGTGGGCTACACCTTC
- many TRBJ1-1 TRBV5-1 CASSLAGIDEASF TGCGCCAGCAGCTTGGCCGGAATCGATGAAGCTTCCTTT
- medium-sized TRBJ1-4 TRBV13 CASSLQGGGDEKLFF TGTGCCAGCAGCTTACAGGGCGGAGGGGATGAAAAACTGTTTTTT
TRBD1 - TRBJ2-3 TRBV19 CTSSTGRGQNTQYF TGTACCAGTAGTACCGGCAGGGGGCAAAATACGCAGTATTTT
- - TRBJ2-5 TRBV28 CASLLGETQYF TGTGCCAGCCTATTAGGAGAGACCCAGTACTTC
- many TRBJ2-5 TRBV28 CASGGGETQYF TGTGCCAGCGGAGGGGGAGAGACCCAGTACTTC
TRBD1 many TRBJ2-3 TRBV27 CASSLSISSSLTGEDTQYF TGTGCCAGCAGTTTATCAATTAGTTCGAGTCTGACAGGGGAAGATACGCAGTATTTT
- many TRBJ1-5 TRBV20-1 CSASAEGDQPQHF TGCAGTGCTAGTGCCGAGGGGGATCAGCCCCAGCATTTT
TRBD1 many TRBJ2-1 TRBV11-3 CASSPDGQDYNEQFF TGTGCCAGCAGCCCAGATGGACAGGACTACAATGAGCAGTTCTTC
- - TRBJ1-5 TRBV2 CASSQQYQPQHF TGTGCCAGCAGTCAACAGTATCAGCCCCAGCATTTT
- many TRBJ2-3 TRBV18 CASSPPQARSTDTQYF TGTGCCAGCTCACCACCCCAGGCCCGGAGCACAGATACGCAGTATTTT
TRBD2 medium-sized TRBJ2-7 TRBV7-8 CASSLQTGTSAYEQYF TGTGCCAGCAGCTTGCAGACCGGGACTAGCGCTTACGAGCAGTACTTC
- many TRBJ1-2 TRBV27 CASSLAGTLGYTF TGTGCCAGCAGTCTGGCGGGAACTCTTGGCTACACCTTC
- - TRBJ1-5 TRBV4-2 CASSFHGAENQPQHF TGTGCCAGCTCCTTCCATGGGGCGGAAAATCAGCCCCAGCATTTT
TRBD2 medium-sized TRBJ2-1 TRBV6-5 CASSQGTSGRNEQFF TGTGCCAGCAGTCAAGGGACTAGCGGGCGTAATGAGCAGTTCTTC
- many TRBJ1-1 TRBV21-1 CASSKKSASAMNTEAFF TGTGCCAGCAGCAAAAAGAGCGCTTCAGCTATGAACACTGAAGCTTTCTTT
- many TRBJ1-1 TRBV5-1 CASRRDTSNTEAFF TGCGCCAGCAGACGAGACACCTCGAACACTGAAGCTTTCTTT
TRBD1 many TRBJ2-7 TRBV18 CASSPGTAEYEQYF TGTGCCAGCTCACCAGGGACAGCTGAATACGAGCAGTACTTC
TRBD2 many TRBJ2-1 TRBV19 CASRIPGLAGFGEQFF TGTGCCAGTAGAATTCCGGGACTAGCGGGGTTTGGTGAGCAGTTCTTC
- once TRBJ2-7 TRBV4-2 CASSQDRGYDQYF TGTGCCAGCAGCCAAGATCGGGGTTACGATCAGTACTTC
TRBD1 many TRBJ1-5 TRBV20-1 CSASDRGGNQPQHF TGCAGTGCTTCGGACAGGGGCGGAAATCAGCCCCAGCATTTT
- - TRBJ2-2 TRBV20-1 CSADPGGDTGELFF TGCAGTGCTGATCCAGGGGGGGACACCGGGGAGCTGTTCTTT
TRBD1 many TRBJ2-2 TRBV27 CASSSPGGTGELFF TGTGCCAGCAGTTCTCCAGGGGGCACCGGGGAGCTGTTTTTT
- few TRBJ2-1 TRBV27 CASSNWPPRAYNEQFF TGTGCCAGCAGCAACTGGCCTCCGAGGGCTTACAATGAGCAGTTCTTC
- many TRBJ2-1 TRBV5-1 CASSGEVQFF TGCGCCAGCAGCGGGGAGGTGCAGTTCTTC
- few TRBJ2-1 TRBV14 CASSQVTGAQFF TGTGCCAGCAGCCAAGTGACGGGGGCCCAGTTCTTC
- medium-sized TRBJ2-1 TRBV5-1 CASAVRRGPYNEQFF TGCGCCAGCGCCGTTCGGCGGGGGCCATACAATGAGCAGTTCTTC
- many TRBJ2-7 TRBV4-1 CASSQVGYEQYF TGCGCCAGCAGCCAAGTTGGGTACGAGCAGTACTTC
TRBD2 many TRBJ2-1 TRBV29-1 CSVGTNLYNEQFF TGCAGCGTGGGGACTAACCTCTACAATGAGCAGTTCTTC
TRBD2 many TRBJ2-1 TRBV5-6 CASRSDSGGSYNEQFF TGTGCCAGCAGGTCGGATAGCGGGGGTTCCTACAATGAGCAGTTCTTC
- many TRBJ1-1 TRBV7-9 CASSLNLRTEAFF TGTGCCAGCAGCTTAAATTTAAGGACTGAAGCTTTCTTT
- many TRBJ2-3 TRBV7-2 CASSLVASTDTQYF TGTGCCAGCAGCTTAGTAGCCAGTACAGATACGCAGTATTTT